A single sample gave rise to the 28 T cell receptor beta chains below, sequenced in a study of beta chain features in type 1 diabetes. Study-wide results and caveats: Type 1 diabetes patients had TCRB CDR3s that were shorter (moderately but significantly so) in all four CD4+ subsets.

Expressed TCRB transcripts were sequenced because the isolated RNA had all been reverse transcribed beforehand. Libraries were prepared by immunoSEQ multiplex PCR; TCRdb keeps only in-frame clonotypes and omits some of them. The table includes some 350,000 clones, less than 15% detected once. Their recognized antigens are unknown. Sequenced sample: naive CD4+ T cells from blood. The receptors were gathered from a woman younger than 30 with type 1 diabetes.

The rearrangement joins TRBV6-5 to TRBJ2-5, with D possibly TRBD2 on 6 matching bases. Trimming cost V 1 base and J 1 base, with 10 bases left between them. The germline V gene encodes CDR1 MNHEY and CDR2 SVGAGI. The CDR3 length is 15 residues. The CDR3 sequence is CASSYWQGGQETQYF. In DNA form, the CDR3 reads TGTGCCAGCAGTTACTGGCAGGGAGGCCAAGAGACCCAGTACTTC.

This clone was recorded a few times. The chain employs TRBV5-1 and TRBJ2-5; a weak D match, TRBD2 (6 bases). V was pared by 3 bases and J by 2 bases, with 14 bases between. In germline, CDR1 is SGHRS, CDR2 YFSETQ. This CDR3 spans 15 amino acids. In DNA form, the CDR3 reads TGCGCCAGCAGCTCGATGGGACTGGGGCAAGAGACCCAGTACTTC. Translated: CASSSMGLGQETQYF.

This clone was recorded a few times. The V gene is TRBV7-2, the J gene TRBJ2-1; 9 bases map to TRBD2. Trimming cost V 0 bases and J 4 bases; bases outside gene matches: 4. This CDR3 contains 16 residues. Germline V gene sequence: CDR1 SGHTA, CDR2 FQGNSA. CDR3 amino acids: CASSLAPSGAYNEQFF. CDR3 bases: TGTGCCAGCAGCTTAGCTCCTAGCGGGGCTTACAATGAGCAGTTCTTC.

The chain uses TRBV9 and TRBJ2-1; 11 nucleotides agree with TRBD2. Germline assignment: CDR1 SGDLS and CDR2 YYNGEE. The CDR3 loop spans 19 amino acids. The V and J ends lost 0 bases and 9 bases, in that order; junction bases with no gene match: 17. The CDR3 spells CASSVGLESSGRMNVEQFF. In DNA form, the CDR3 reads TGTGCCAGCAGCGTAGGTTTGGAGTCTAGCGGGAGGATGAATGTTGAGCAGTTCTTC.

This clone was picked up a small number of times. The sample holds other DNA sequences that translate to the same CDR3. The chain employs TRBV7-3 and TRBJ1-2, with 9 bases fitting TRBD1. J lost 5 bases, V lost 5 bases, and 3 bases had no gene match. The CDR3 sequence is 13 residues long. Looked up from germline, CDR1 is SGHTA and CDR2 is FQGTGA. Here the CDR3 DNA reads TGTGCCAGCAGCCCGGACAGGGGTTATGGCTACACCTTC. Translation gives CASSPDRGYGYTF.

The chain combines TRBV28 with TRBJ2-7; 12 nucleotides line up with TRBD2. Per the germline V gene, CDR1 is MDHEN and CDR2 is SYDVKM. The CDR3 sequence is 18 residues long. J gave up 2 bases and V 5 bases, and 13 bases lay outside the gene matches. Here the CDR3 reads CASSTFKASGRATYEQYF. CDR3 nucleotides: TGTGCCAGCAGTACCTTCAAAGCTAGCGGGAGGGCAACCTACGAGCAGTACTTC.

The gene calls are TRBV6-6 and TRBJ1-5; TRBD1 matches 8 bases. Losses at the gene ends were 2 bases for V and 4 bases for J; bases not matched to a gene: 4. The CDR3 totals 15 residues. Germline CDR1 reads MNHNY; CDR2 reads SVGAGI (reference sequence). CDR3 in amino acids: CASSYPQGENQPQHF. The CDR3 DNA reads TGTGCCAGCAGTTACCCACAGGGGGAGAATCAGCCCCAGCATTTT.

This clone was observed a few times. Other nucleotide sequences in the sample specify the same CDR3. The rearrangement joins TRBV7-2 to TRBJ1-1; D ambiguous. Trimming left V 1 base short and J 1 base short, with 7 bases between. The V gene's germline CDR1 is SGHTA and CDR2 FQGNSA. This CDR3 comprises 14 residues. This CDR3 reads CASSLGPGNTEAFF. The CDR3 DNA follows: TGTGCCAGCAGCTTAGGTCCAGGGAACACTGAAGCTTTCTTT.

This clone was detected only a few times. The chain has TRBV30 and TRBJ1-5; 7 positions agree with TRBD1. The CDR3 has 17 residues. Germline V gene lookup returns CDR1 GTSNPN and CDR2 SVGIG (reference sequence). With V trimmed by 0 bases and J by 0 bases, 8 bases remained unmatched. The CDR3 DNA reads TGTGCCTGGAGTGTAAGGGACAGATATTATAGCAATCAGCCCCAGCATTTT. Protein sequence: CAWSVRDRYYSNQPQHF.

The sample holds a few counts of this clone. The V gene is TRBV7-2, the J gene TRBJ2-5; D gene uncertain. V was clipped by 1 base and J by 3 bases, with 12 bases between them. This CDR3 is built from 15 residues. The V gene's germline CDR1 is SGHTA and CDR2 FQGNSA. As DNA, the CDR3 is TGTGCCAGCAGCTTAGTGTCGAGGTGGAAAGAGACCCAGTACTTC. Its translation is CASSLVSRWKETQYF.

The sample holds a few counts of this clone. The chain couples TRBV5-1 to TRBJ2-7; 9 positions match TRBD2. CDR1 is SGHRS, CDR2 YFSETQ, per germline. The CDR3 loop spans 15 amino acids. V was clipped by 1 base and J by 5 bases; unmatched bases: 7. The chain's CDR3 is CASSLSAGGSNEQYF. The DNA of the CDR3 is TGCGCCAGCAGCTTGTCAGCGGGAGGCTCTAACGAGCAGTACTTC.

The CDR3 loop is CAGGQGGEQYF. The CDR3 nucleotides are TGTGCCGGGGGACAGGGCGGCGAGCAGTACTTC. V gene TRBV30 combines with J gene TRBJ2-7; 9 bases match TRBD1. The junction had 5 bases not matched to a gene; V was cut back by 8 bases and J by 6 bases. The CDR3 loop spans 11 amino acids. The germline V gene encodes CDR1 GTSNPN and CDR2 SVGIG (reference sequence).

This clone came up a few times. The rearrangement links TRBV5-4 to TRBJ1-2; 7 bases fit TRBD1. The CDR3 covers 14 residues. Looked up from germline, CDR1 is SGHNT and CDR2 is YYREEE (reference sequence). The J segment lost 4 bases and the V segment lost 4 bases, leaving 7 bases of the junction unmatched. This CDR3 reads CASSRDSSPYGYTF. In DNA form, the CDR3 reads TGTGCCAGCAGCCGGGACAGTTCCCCCTATGGCTACACCTTC.

The CDR3 sequence: CASHSYSNQPQHF. DNA for the CDR3: TGTGCTTCACACAGTTATAGCAATCAGCCCCAGCATTTT. This chain connects TRBV19 to TRBJ1-5, with no clear D. Germline V lookup: CDR1 LNHDA, CDR2 SQIVND (reference sequence). This CDR3 region has 13 residues. Complete variable domain (other parts from reference TRBV19 and TRBJ1-5): DGGITQSPKYLFRKEGQNVTLSCEQNLNHDAMYWYRQDPGQGLRLIYYSQIVNDFQKGDIAEGYSVSREKKESFPLTVTSAQKNPTAFYLCASHSYSNQPQHFGDGTRLSIL.

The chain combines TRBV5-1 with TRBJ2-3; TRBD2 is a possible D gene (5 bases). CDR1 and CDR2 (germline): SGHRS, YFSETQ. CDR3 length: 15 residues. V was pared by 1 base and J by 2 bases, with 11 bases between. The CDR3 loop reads CASSLSSGPTDTQYF. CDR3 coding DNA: TGCGCCAGCAGCTTGTCGAGCGGTCCCACAGATACGCAGTATTTT.

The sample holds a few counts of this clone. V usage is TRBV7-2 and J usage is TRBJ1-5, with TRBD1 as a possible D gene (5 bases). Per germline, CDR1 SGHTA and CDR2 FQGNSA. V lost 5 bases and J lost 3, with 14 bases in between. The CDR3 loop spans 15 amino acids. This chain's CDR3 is CASSLGGSVNQPQHF. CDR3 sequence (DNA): TGTGCCAGCAGCCTCGGGGGGTCGGTCAATCAGCCCCAGCATTTT.

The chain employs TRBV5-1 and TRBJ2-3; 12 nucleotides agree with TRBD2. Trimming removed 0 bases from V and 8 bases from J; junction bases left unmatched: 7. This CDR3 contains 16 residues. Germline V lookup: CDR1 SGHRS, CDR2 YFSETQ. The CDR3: CASSLETSGSLGTQYF. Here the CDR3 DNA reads TGCGCCAGCAGCTTGGAGACTAGCGGGAGTCTCGGTACGCAGTATTTT.

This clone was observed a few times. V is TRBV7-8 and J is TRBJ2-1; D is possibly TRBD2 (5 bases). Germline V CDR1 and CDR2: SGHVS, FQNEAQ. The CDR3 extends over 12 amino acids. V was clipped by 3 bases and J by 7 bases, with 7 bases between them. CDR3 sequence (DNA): TGTGCCAGCAGCTTTCGCGGGAATGAGCAGTTCTTC. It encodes CASSFRGNEQFF.

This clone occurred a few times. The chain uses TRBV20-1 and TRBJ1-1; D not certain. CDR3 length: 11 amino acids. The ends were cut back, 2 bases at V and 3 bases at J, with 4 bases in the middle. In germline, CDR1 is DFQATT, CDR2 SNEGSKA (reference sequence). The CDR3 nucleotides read TGCAGTGCTAGAACTGACACTGAAGCTTTCTTT. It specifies CSARTDTEAFF.

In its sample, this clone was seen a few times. The CDR3 sequence: CASSPGLVSLPGANVLTF. Written as DNA, the CDR3 is TGTGCCAGCAGCCCCGGTTTGGTGTCCTTGCCTGGGGCCAACGTCCTGACTTTC. The chain has TRBV7-9 and TRBJ2-6; D is unresolved. This CDR3 has 18 residues. CDR1 and CDR2 from the germline V gene are SEHNR and FQNEAQ (reference sequence). Between the trimmed V and J ends, which lost 5 bases and 2 bases, there was a span of 19 bases.

The CDR3 here is CASSLEQNYGYTF. The CDR3 DNA follows: TGTGCCAGCAGCTTGGAACAGAACTATGGCTACACCTTC. The J gene is TRBJ1-2, the V gene TRBV5-6; D gene uncertain. This CDR3 is 13 amino acids long. Trimming pared 0 bases from V and 2 bases from J, leaving 5 bases between. Germline CDR1 SGHDT, CDR2 YYEEEE.

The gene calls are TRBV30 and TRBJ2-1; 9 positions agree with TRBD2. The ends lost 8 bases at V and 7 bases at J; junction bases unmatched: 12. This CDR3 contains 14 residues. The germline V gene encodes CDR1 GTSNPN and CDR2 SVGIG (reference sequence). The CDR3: CATKSGLAHNEQFF. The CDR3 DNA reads TGTGCCACTAAATCGGGACTAGCACATAATGAGCAGTTCTTC.

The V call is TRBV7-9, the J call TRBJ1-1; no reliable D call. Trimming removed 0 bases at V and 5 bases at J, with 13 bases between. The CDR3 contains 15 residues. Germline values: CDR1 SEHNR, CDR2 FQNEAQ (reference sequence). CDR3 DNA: TGTGCCAGCAGCTTAGCGCTCCCCGGAGGGACTGAAGCTTTCTTT. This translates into CASSLALPGGTEAFF.

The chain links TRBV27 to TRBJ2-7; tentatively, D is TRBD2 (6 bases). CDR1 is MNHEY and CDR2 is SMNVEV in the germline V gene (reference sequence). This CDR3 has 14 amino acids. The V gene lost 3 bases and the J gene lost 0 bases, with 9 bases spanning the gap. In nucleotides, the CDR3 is TGTGCCAGCAGTTTTTCTAGCGCCTCCTACGAGCAGTACGTC. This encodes CASSFSSASYEQYV.

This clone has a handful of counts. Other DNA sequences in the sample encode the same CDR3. CDR3 protein: CASSLSGSSYEQYF. The CDR3 DNA follows: TGTGCCAGCAGCTTAAGCGGTAGCTCCTACGAGCAGTACTTC. V usage is TRBV7-2 and J usage is TRBJ2-7, with TRBD2 as a possible D gene (5 bases). V gave up 2 bases and J gave up 0 bases, with 8 bases separating them. The germline V gene encodes CDR1 SGHTA and CDR2 FQGNSA. This CDR3 region has 14 residues.

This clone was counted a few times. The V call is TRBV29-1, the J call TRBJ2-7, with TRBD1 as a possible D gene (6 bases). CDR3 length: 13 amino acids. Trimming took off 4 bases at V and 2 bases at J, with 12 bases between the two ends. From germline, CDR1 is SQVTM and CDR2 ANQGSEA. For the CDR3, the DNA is TGCAGCGTTGGGGGGCGGCTTACCTACGAGCAGTACTTC. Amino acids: CSVGGRLTYEQYF.

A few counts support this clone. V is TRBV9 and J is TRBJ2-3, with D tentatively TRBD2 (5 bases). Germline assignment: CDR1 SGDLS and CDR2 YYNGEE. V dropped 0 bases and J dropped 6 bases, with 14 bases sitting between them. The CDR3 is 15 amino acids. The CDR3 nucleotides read TGTGCCAGCAGCGTAGGCCCACTAGTAAGTGATACGCAGTATTTT. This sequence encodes CASSVGPLVSDTQYF.

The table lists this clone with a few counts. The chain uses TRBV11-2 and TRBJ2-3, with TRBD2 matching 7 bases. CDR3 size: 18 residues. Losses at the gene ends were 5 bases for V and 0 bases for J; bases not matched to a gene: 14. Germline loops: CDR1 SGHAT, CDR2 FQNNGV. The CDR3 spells CASSLRYGTTTSTDTQYF. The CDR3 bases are TGTGCCAGCAGCCTGCGATACGGGACTACCACTAGCACAGATACGCAGTATTTT.